The rows below give T cell receptor beta chains drawn from one sample of a study of early T cells in non-severe SARS-CoV-2 infection. A single record per CDR3 protein comes from TCRdb applying MiXCR to the 5' RACE reads. The table records 49,000 or so distinct CDR3 sequences, around 6% of them present only once. Material: whole blood, obtained at baseline. Receptors originate from an adult who was a healthcare worker with PCR-confirmed SARS-CoV-2 infection or an uninfected control (not recorded which). Both conserved end residues are part of each CDR3. A D gene is named only where the DNA matches it firmly. Size is omitted from some rows. Given values are once, few, many or a class for expanded clones.

clone_size	d_call	j_call	v_call	cdr3_nt	cdr3_aa
many	TRBD2	TRBJ2-6	TRBV12-3/TRBV12-4	TGTGCCAGCAGTTTACTAGCGGGGGCGTCTGGGGCCAACGTCCTGACTTTC	CASSLLAGASGANVLTF
few	TRBD1	TRBJ2-2	TRBV29-1	TGCAGCGTCGGGGACAGGACGAACACCGGGGAGCCGTTTTTT	CSVGDRTNTGEPFF
few	.	TRBJ2-7	TRBV20-1	TGCAGTGCTAGAGCCCCCGGGCCTAATCCCCTCGAGCAGTACTTC	CSARAPGPNPLEQYF
many	.	TRBJ2-7	TRBV9	TGTGCCAGCAGCCCCAGGACGTCAAGCTCCTACGAGCAGTACTTC	CASSPRTSSSYEQYF
many	.	TRBJ1-6	TRBV28	TGTGCCAGCATTCGGGAGTATAATTCACCCCTCCACTTT	CASIREYNSPLHF
many	.	TRBJ2-7	TRBV11-2	TGTGCCAGCAGCGCCCCCTTAGGGACCTACGAGCAGTACTTC	CASSAPLGTYEQYF
few	.	TRBJ2-1	TRBV29-1	TGCAGCACCACCGGGGGCAATGAGCAGTTCTTC	CSTTGGNEQFF
few	TRBD2	TRBJ2-2	TRBV20-1	TGCAGTGCTAGAGATACGGCTAGCGGGGGTTACACCGGGGAGCTGTTTTTT	CSARDTASGGYTGELFF
.	.	TRBJ1-1	TRBV12-3/TRBV12-4	TGTGCCAGCAGTCTCCTTCTGGCGGCGGGACTGGGGGCTGAAGCTTTCTTT	CASSLLLAAGLGAEAFF
many	TRBD1	TRBJ2-7	TRBV25-1	TGTGCCAGCAGTGGAGACAGGGGCGAGCAGTACTTC	CASSGDRGEQYF
few	.	TRBJ2-5	TRBV18	TGTGCCAGCTCACCACCGGCGGGTTCCCGGAACCAAGAGACCCAGTACTTC	CASSPPAGSRNQETQYF
many	TRBD1	TRBJ1-1	TRBV24-1	TGTGCCACCAGTGAAGGAGGGGGCAACGTTGAAGCTTTCTTT	CATSEGGGNVEAFF
.	.	TRBJ1-6	TRBV7-2	TGTGTCAGCAGCTTAGGCGGAGGGACTAATTCACCCCTCCACTTT	CVSSLGGGTNSPLHF
.	.	TRBJ1-2	TRBV20-1	TGCAGTGCTAGAGATCTTGCGACGAACGATCCTAACTATGGCTACACCTTC	CSARDLATNDPNYGYTF
many	.	TRBJ2-1	TRBV6-5	TGTGCCAGCACGTGGGAGCAGGTTAGAAACAATGAGCAGTTCTTC	CASTWEQVRNNEQFF
.	.	TRBJ2-5	TRBV18	TGTGCCAGCTCCCCAAACGGTCAAGAGACCCAGTACTTC	CASSPNGQETQYF
.	TRBD1	TRBJ1-1	TRBV2	TGTGCCAGCAGTGAGTGGACAGGACCGAACACTGAAGCTTTCTTT	CASSEWTGPNTEAFF
few	TRBD2	TRBJ2-1	TRBV25-1	TGTGCCAGCAGTGAATTCTTTCCCCTAGCGGGGTCCTACAATGAGCAGTTCTTC	CASSEFFPLAGSYNEQFF
.	TRBD2	TRBJ2-3	TRBV2	TGTGCCAGCAGTCAAATTTCTAGCGGGGGCACAGATACGCAGTATTTT	CASSQISSGGTDTQYF
.	.	TRBJ2-3	TRBV19	TGTGCCAGTACCGAACAAGCAGGGGTGGTCGCCGATACGCAGTATTTT	CASTEQAGVVADTQYF
many	.	TRBJ1-2	TRBV7-9	TGTGCCAGCAGCTTATTCCACTATGGCTACACCTTC	CASSLFHYGYTF
many	TRBD1	TRBJ2-2	TRBV12-3/TRBV12-4	TGTGCCAGCGGGGACAGTAACACCGGGGAGCTGTTTTTT	CASGDSNTGELFF
many	.	TRBJ1-5	TRBV7-2	TGTGCCAGCAGTCTTACTCCTAGAAACCAGCCCCAGCATTTT	CASSLTPRNQPQHF
many	.	TRBJ2-7	TRBV4-3	TGCGCCAGCAGCCAGGCTCCGGGTACGGCGTGGGAGCAGTACTTC	CASSQAPGTAWEQYF
many	TRBD1	TRBJ1-3	TRBV7-8	TGTGCCAGCAGCGAGGGACAGACCTCTGGAAACACCATATATTTT	CASSEGQTSGNTIYF
many	.	TRBJ2-7	TRBV5-1	TGCGCCAGCAGCTTGGTTACCTACGAGCAGTACTTC	CASSLVTYEQYF
.	.	TRBJ2-3	TRBV9	TGTGCCAGCAGCGTAGACGGGAGAAGGAGCACAGATACGCAGTATTTT	CASSVDGRRSTDTQYF
many	.	TRBJ2-1	TRBV20-1	TGCAGTGCTAGATTGGGGACGGACTACAATGAGCAGTTCTTC	CSARLGTDYNEQFF
many	TRBD1	TRBJ2-7	TRBV2	TGTGCCAGCAGCGTGCCGGTGGACAGGGCTGAAGTCGAGCAGTACTTC	CASSVPVDRAEVEQYF
many	TRBD2	TRBJ2-3	TRBV9	TGTGCCAGCAGCTCCCCTAGCGGGGGGGCCTTTAACACAGATACGCAGTATTTT	CASSSPSGGAFNTDTQYF
many	.	TRBJ1-2	TRBV7-9	TGTGCCAGCAGCCTGACGTCCCAAAGCGGCTACACCTTC	CASSLTSQSGYTF
many	TRBD2	TRBJ2-3	TRBV10-2	TGCGCCAGCAGTGAGTCGGGGGGGACCACAGATACGCAGTATTTT	CASSESGGTTDTQYF
medium-sized	TRBD1	TRBJ2-1	TRBV20-1	TGCAGTGCTCAGAAGGGGGCTACAATTTACAATGAGCAGTTCTTC	CSAQKGATIYNEQFF
many	.	TRBJ1-3	TRBV12-3/TRBV12-4	TGTGCCAGCAGTTTAACAGGGATGACTGGAAACACCATATATTTT	CASSLTGMTGNTIYF
many	.	TRBJ2-7	TRBV7-2	TGTGCCAGCAGCTCCCGGGGAGGTACCAGCTCCTACGAGCAGTACTTC	CASSSRGGTSSYEQYF
many	.	TRBJ2-1	TRBV9	TGTGCCAGCAGCGCCCTAGGGGGGCCCTACAATGAGCAGTTCTTC	CASSALGGPYNEQFF
.	TRBD2	TRBJ2-3	TRBV20-1	TGCAGTGCTAGAGAGCTAGCGGGGGCCCTGGATACGCAGTATTTT	CSARELAGALDTQYF
many	TRBD2	TRBJ2-1	TRBV7-9	TGTGCCAGCAGCCCCGGGACTAGGAATAGTGATGAGCAGTTCTTC	CASSPGTRNSDEQFF
few	TRBD2	TRBJ2-5	TRBV7-8	TGTGCCAGCAGCCCCCTGGGGGGGGGAAATCAAGAGACCCAGTACTTC	CASSPLGGGNQETQYF
many	.	TRBJ1-6	TRBV6-2/TRBV6-3	TGTGCCAGCAGTTACTCGTCCCTCTCGACCAACTTT	CASSYSSLSTNF
many	.	TRBJ1-1	TRBV18	TGTGCCAGCTCAATCTCCGGGACAAGATTCATGAACACTGAAGCTTTCTTT	CASSISGTRFMNTEAFF
many	TRBD2	TRBJ2-1	TRBV27	TGTGCCAGCAGTTCCGGGACTAGCGGGGGCAAAAGAAACAATGAGCAGTTCTTC	CASSSGTSGGKRNNEQFF
.	.	TRBJ1-2	TRBV29-1	TGCAGCGCGGAGGGAGGAGCGGTCTATGGCTACACCTTC	CSAEGGAVYGYTF
many	TRBD1	TRBJ1-2	TRBV20-1	TGCAGTGCCCCCTATCCGGACAGGGGCGGCGGCTACACCTTC	CSAPYPDRGGGYTF
many	TRBD1	TRBJ2-7	TRBV6-1	TGTGCCCATACCCCCGACAGGGGAATCGACTACGAGCAGTACTTC	CAHTPDRGIDYEQYF
.	.	TRBJ1-6	TRBV4-3	TGCGCCAGCAGCCAAGAAGTCGGGTTCTCTAATTCACCCCTCCACTTT	CASSQEVGFSNSPLHF
.	.	TRBJ1-1	TRBV5-1	TGCGCCAGCCGCACCCGGTCGGTGGAGACTGAAGCTTTCTTT	CASRTRSVETEAFF
few	.	TRBJ1-1	TRBV5-1	TGCGCCAGCAGCAAGACACTCGGGACTGAAGCTTTCTTT	CASSKTLGTEAFF
many	.	TRBJ1-3	TRBV5-1	TGCGCCAGCAGCTCCTTAAGTGGGGGCTCTGGAAACACCATATATTTT	CASSSLSGGSGNTIYF
.	.	TRBJ2-5	TRBV10-3	TGTGCCATCAGTGGCACAGGGACGGAGACCCAGTACTTC	CAISGTGTETQYF
many	.	TRBJ1-5	TRBV6-6	TGTGCCAGCACCAGTAGCAATCAGCCCCAGCATTTT	CASTSSNQPQHF
many	.	TRBJ2-7	TRBV27	TGTGCCAGCAGTTTATGGGGTCAAAACTCCTACGAGCAGTACTTC	CASSLWGQNSYEQYF
many	.	TRBJ1-1	TRBV28	TGTGCCAGCAGTTTCGCGAACACTGAAGCTTTCTTT	CASSFANTEAFF
many	TRBD2	TRBJ2-1	TRBV7-9	TGTGCCATAGCGGGTCTACGCGGACCCTACAATGAGCAGTTCTTC	CAIAGLRGPYNEQFF
many	.	TRBJ1-2	TRBV4-3	TGCGCCAGCAGCCAAGATCCCGCGGGGTTATATGGCTACACCTTC	CASSQDPAGLYGYTF
medium-sized	.	TRBJ2-1	TRBV4-3	TGCGCCAGCAGCCAAGAACATGCGAGGGACGAATACAATGAGCAGTTCTTC	CASSQEHARDEYNEQFF